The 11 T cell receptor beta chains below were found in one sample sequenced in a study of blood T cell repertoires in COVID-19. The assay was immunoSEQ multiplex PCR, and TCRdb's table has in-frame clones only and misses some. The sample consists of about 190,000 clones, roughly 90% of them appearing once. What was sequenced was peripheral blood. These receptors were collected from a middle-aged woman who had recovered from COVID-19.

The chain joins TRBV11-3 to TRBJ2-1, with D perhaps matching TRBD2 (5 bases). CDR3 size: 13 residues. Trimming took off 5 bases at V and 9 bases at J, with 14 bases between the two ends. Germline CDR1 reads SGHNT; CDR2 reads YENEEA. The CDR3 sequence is CASSARLRPEQFF. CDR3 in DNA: TGTGCCAGCAGCGCCAGACTAAGGCCTGAGCAGTTCTTC.

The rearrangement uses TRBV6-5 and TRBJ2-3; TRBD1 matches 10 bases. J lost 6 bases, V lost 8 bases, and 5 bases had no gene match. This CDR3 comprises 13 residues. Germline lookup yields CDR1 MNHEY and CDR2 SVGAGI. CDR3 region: CASGTGVRDTQYF. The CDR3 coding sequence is TGTGCCAGCGGGACAGGGGTTCGGGATACGCAGTATTTT.

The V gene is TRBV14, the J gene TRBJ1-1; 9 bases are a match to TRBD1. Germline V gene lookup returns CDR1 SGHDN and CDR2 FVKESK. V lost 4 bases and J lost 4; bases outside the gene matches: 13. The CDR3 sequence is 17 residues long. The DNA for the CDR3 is TGTGCCAGCAGCCGAGAGCGTTTACAGGGGGCGAGCACTGAAGCTTTCTTT. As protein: CASSRERLQGASTEAFF.

In DNA, the CDR3 is TGTGCCATCAGTCCAGGGGCCCTATCTGGAAACACCATATATTTT. Its translation is CAISPGALSGNTIYF. The rearrangement links TRBV10-3 to TRBJ1-3, with a possible D match to TRBD1 (6 bases). Trimming cost V 5 bases and J 1 base, with 12 bases left between them. This CDR3 comprises 15 residues. Germline V lookup: CDR1 ENHRY, CDR2 SYGVKD.

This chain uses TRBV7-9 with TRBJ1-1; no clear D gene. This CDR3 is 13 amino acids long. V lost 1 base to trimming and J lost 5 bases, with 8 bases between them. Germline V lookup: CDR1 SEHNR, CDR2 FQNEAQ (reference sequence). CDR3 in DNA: TGTGCCAGCAGCTTAGAGCTGATGACTGAAGCTTTCTTT. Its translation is CASSLELMTEAFF.

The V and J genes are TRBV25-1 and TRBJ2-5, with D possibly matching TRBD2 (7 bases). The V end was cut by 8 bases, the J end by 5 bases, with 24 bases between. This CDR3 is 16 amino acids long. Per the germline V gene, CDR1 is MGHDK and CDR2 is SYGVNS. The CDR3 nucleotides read TGTGCCAGCCGAGCCTCCTCGGGGGGCCCTCTGGAGACCCAGTACTTC. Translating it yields CASRASSGGPLETQYF.

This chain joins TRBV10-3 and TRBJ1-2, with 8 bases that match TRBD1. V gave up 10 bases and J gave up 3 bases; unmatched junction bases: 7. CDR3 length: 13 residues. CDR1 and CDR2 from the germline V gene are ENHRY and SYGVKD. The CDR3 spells CASYRGGYYGYTF. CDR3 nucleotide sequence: TGTGCCAGCTACAGGGGGGGCTACTATGGCTACACCTTC.

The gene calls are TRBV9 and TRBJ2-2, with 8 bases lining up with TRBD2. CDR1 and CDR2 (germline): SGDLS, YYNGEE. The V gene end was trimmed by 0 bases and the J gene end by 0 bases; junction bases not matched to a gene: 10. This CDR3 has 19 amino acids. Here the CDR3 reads CASSVGVGAGGSNTGELFF. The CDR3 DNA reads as TGTGCCAGCAGCGTAGGGGTTGGGGCGGGAGGATCGAACACCGGGGAGCTGTTTTTT.

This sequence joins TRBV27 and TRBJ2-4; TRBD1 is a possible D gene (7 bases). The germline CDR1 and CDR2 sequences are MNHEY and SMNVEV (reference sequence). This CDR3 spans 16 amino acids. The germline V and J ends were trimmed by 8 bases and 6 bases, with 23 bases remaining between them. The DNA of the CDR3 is TGTGCCAGCGTGAATCTTGGACAGGAGGGGGGAAACATTCAGTACTTC. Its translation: CASVNLGQEGGNIQYF.

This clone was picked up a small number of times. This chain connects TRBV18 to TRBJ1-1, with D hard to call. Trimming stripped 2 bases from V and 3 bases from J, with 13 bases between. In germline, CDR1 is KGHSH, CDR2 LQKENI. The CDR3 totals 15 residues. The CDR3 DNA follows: TGTGCCAGCTCACCAATGGTACCGCGGGACACTGAAGCTTTCTTT. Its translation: CASSPMVPRDTEAFF.

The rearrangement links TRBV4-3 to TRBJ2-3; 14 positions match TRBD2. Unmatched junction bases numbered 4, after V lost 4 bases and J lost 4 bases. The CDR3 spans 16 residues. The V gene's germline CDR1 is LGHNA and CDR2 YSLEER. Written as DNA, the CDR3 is TGCGCCAGCAGCCTAGGGACTAGCGGGAGTGCAGATACGCAGTATTTT. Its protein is CASSLGTSGSADTQYF.